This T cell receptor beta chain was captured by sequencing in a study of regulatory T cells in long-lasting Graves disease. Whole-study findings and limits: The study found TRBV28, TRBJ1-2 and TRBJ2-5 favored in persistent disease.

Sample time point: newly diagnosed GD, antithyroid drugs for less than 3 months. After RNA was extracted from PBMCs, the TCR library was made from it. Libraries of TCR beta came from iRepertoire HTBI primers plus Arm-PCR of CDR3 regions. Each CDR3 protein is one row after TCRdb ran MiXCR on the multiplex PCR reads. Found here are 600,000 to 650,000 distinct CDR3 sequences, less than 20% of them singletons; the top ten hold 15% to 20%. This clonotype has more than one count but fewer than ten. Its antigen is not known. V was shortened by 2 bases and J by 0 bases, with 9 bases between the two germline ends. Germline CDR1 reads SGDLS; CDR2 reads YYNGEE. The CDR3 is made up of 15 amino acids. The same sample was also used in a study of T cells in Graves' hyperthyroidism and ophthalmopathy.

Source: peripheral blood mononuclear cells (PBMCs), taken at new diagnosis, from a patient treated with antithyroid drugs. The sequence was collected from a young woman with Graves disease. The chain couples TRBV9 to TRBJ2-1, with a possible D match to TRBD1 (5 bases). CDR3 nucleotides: TGTGCCAGCAGCGTGCAGGGTAACTCCTACAATGAGCAGTTCTTC. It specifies CASSVQGNSYNEQFF.